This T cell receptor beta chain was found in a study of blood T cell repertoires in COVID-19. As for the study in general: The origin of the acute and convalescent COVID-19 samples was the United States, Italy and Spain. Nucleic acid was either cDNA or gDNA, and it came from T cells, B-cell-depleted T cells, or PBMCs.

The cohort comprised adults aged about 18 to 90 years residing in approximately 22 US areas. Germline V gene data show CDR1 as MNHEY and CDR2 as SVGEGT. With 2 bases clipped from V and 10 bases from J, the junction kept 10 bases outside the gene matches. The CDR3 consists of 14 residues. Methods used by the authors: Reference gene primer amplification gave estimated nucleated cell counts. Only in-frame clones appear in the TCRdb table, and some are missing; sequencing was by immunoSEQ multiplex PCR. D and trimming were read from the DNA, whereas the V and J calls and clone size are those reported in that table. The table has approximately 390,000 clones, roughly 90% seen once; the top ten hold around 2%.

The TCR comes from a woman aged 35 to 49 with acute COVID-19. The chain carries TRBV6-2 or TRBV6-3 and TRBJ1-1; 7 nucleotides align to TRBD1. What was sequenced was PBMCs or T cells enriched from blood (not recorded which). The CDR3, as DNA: TGTGCCAGCAGTTACGGTGAGGGGGCTAAAGGAGCTTTCTTT. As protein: CASSYGEGAKGAFF.